This record concerns one T cell receptor (beta chain) sequence. Its antigen is undetermined. This record belongs to a study of T-cell memory formation after mild COVID-19. In the study overall: TCR clusters were largely donor specific. Findings of the study overall: CD4/CD8 balance held among clones contracting day 15 to 85, and later expanders leaned CD4+. The authors did not confirm SARS-CoV-2 specificity of second-wave clones peaking day 37.

TCRdb called the 5' RACE reads again in MiXCR, with one record for every CDR3 protein. The sample lists about 110,000 distinct CDR3 sequences, about 18% seen once, with around 5.1% in the top ten. V trimming: 1 base; J trimming: 2 bases; junction bases outside the gene matches: 7. The CDR3 runs to 18 residues. Germline CDR1 is SGHAT and CDR2 is FQDESV (reference sequence). Sample: PBMCs or a T cell subset sorted from them (not recorded which). The clonotype was recovered from a man in his late teens or twenties who had mild COVID-19 (a few samples of this study predate the infection). Cell type and time point are not known. The rearrangement joins TRBV11-1 to TRBJ2-5, with 13 nucleotides matching TRBD2. The CDR3 reads CASSLVPRTSGGQETQYF. Written as DNA, the CDR3 is TGTGCCAGCAGCTTAGTCCCCCGGACTAGCGGGGGTCAAGAGACCCAGTACTTC.